The 26 T cell receptor beta chains listed next were all sequenced from one sample in a study of regulatory T cells in long-lasting Graves disease. Relying on iRepertoire HTBI primers and Arm-PCR of CDR3 regions, the team built TCR beta libraries. Using its own MiXCR run on the multiplex PCR reads, TCRdb lists one record per CDR3 protein. The sample includes some 280,000 distinct CDR3 sequences, roughly a fifth seen only once; the top ten take 45% to 70%. The time point is: persistent/refractory GD, antithyroid drugs over 5 years with positive TRAb. Extracted RNA from PBMCs served as the source of the TCR library. The sample here was peripheral blood mononuclear cells (PBMCs), taken when the disease was refractory, from a patient treated with antithyroid drugs. These receptors came from a female donor with Graves disease.

Only a few counts were recorded for this clonotype. The rearrangement joins TRBV20-1 to TRBJ2-7; D is perhaps TRBD2 (6 bases). CDR1 is DFQATT and CDR2 is SNEGSKA in the germline V gene (reference sequence). V dropped 3 bases and J dropped 2 bases, with 20 bases sitting between them. The CDR3 spans 16 residues. The CDR3 DNA follows: TGCAGTGCTAGGGGGGAGGAGCCCTCGGGGACCTACGAGCAGTACTTC. It is translated as CSARGEEPSGTYEQYF.

In its sample, this clonotype was seen many times. The chain uses TRBV6-2 or TRBV6-3 and TRBJ2-2, with 9 bases lining up with TRBD1. V lost 2 bases, J lost 5 bases, and 6 bases stayed unmatched. The CDR3 sequence is 16 residues long. Germline V gene sequence: CDR1 MNHEY, CDR2 SVGEGT. The CDR3, as DNA: TGTGCCAGCAGTTACCGGGACAGGGAAGGGACCGGGGAGCTGTTTTTT. It encodes CASSYRDREGTGELFF.

The rearrangement joins TRBV6-1 to TRBJ1-1; TRBD1 aligns across 9 bases. The germline V gene has CDR1 MNHNS and CDR2 SASEGT. J gave up 2 bases and V 5 bases, and 9 bases lay outside the gene matches. This CDR3 spans 16 amino acids. The CDR3 DNA is TGTGCCAGCAGTAGGGACAGGGAGGGGATAAACACTGAAGCTTTCTTT. As protein: CASSRDREGINTEAFF.

The chain links TRBV6-1 to TRBJ2-3; D unresolved. There are 16 residues in the CDR3. Trimming took off 5 bases at V and 2 bases at J, with 17 bases between the two ends. Germline values: CDR1 MNHNS, CDR2 SASEGT. The CDR3, as DNA: TGTGCCAGCAGTAAACTGGCGCGTCGGCCCACAGATACGCAGTATTTT. Translated, it gives CASSKLARRPTDTQYF.

This chain links TRBV7-2 with TRBJ1-5; 9 bases fit TRBD1. V shed 0 bases, J shed 7 bases, and the junction held 10 bases outside the gene matches. The CDR3 contains 17 residues. CDR1 and CDR2 (germline): SGHTA, FQGNSA. The CDR3 is CASSLAGTGSVKQPQHF. CDR3 nucleotides: TGTGCCAGCAGCTTAGCCGGGACAGGGTCCGTGAAGCAGCCCCAGCATTTT.

This clonotype turned up a few times. The chain carries TRBV20-1 and TRBJ1-4; D perhaps matches TRBD1 (6 bases). The CDR3 has 15 amino acids. The germline V and J ends were trimmed by 5 bases and 5 bases, with 18 bases remaining between them. Germline lookup yields CDR1 DFQATT and CDR2 SNEGSKA (reference sequence). Here the CDR3 reads CSAPTPTGLNEKLFF. CDR3 coding DNA: TGCAGTGCTCCCACACCGACAGGATTAAATGAAAAACTGTTTTTT.

The CDR3 spells CASSFVDANTGELFF. CDR3 in DNA: TGTGCCAGCAGCTTTGTCGATGCGAACACCGGGGAGCTGTTTTTT. V usage is TRBV7-9 and J usage is TRBJ2-2; D is undetermined. The CDR3 runs to 15 residues. Trimming took off 3 bases at V and 0 bases at J, with 8 bases between the two ends. Germline V CDR1 and CDR2: SEHNR, FQNEAQ (reference sequence). The entire variable domain, with the rest obtained from reference TRBV7-9 and TRBJ2-2, is as follows: DTGVSQNPRHKITKRGQNVTFRCDPISEHNRLYWYRQTLGQGPEFLTYFQNEAQLEKSRLLSDRFSAERPKGSFSTLEIQRTEQGDSAMYLCASSFVDANTGELFFGEGSRLTVL.

This clonotype came up many times. J is TRBJ1-1 and V is TRBV7-3; possible D gene TRBD1, 6 bases. The V end lost 4 bases, the J end lost 4 bases, and 13 bases lay between the germline ends. Germline CDR1 reads SGHTA; CDR2 reads FQGTGA. This CDR3 is built from 14 residues. CDR3 loop: CASSSGVVGTEAFF. CDR3 nucleotides: TGTGCCAGCAGCTCAGGGGTGGTTGGCACTGAAGCTTTCTTT.

This clonotype was observed a handful of times. V usage is TRBV5-1 and J usage is TRBJ2-5; no clear D. Germline V gives CDR1 SGHRS, CDR2 YFSETQ. The CDR3 totals 18 residues. The ends were cut back, 0 bases at V and 1 base at J, with 19 bases in the middle. The CDR3 here is CASSLEFASSTSQETQYF. The CDR3 DNA reads TGCGCCAGCAGCTTGGAATTTGCGAGTAGCACCTCCCAAGAGACCCAGTACTTC.

As for this clonotype: A much larger clone sits a single nucleotide away, making a read error possible. The genes are TRBV5-6 and TRBJ1-2; no reliable D call. The germline gives CDR1 SGHDT, CDR2 YYEEEE. The CDR3 has 14 amino acids. Trimming left V 2 bases short and J 3 bases short, with 11 bases between. The CDR3 sequence: CASSLGGIDYGYTF. The CDR3 DNA follows: TGTGCCAGCAGCTTAGGCGGTATCGACTATGGCTACACCTTC. Full variable domain (missing parts from reference TRBV5-6 and TRBJ1-2): DAGVTQSPTHLIKTRGQQVTLRCSPKSGHDTVSWYQQALGQGPQFIFQYYEEEERQRGNFPDRFSGHQFPNYSSELNVNALLLGDSALYLCASSLGGIDYGYTFGSGTRLTVV.

The chain joins TRBV6-1 to TRBJ2-2; D may be TRBD2 (6 bases). The CDR3 loop spans 15 amino acids. Between the trimmed V and J ends, which lost 6 bases and 3 bases, there was a span of 14 bases. Looked up from germline, CDR1 is MNHNS and CDR2 is SASEGT. CDR3 in amino acids: CASRMTRGDTGELFF. CDR3 DNA: TGTGCCAGCAGAATGACTCGCGGGGACACCGGGGAGCTGTTTTTT.

This clonotype was seen ten or more times. The J gene is TRBJ2-7, the V gene TRBV20-1, with TRBD1 identical over 8 bases. CDR1 DFQATT and CDR2 SNEGSKA come from the germline V gene (reference sequence). The CDR3 is 13 amino acids. Trimming removed 2 bases from V and 7 bases from J; junction bases left unmatched: 7. CDR3 amino acids: CSARKQGADEQYF. As DNA, the CDR3 is TGCAGTGCTAGAAAGCAGGGGGCGGATGAGCAGTACTTC.

The rearrangement joins TRBV7-9 to TRBJ2-4; 11 nucleotides match TRBD2. Germline values: CDR1 SEHNR, CDR2 FQNEAQ (reference sequence). J gave up 5 bases and V 8 bases, and 5 bases lay outside the gene matches. The CDR3 runs 14 residues. CDR3 sequence: CASGPGLAENIQYF. CDR3 nucleotide sequence: TGTGCCAGCGGACCGGGACTAGCGGAAAACATTCAGTACTTC.

The chain is built from TRBV4-1 and TRBJ2-2; D perhaps matches TRBD2 (6 bases). V lost 0 bases to trimming and J lost 7 bases, with 12 bases between them. Germline V gene data show CDR1 as MGHRA and CDR2 as YSYEKL. There are 15 residues in the CDR3. CDR3 region: CASSQDPGTVGELFF. CDR3 in DNA: TGCGCCAGCAGCCAAGACCCAGGGACTGTCGGGGAGCTGTTTTTT.

The CDR3, as DNA: TGTGCCACCAGTGACTCGGGAGGATTGTATGAGCAGTTCTTC. Protein sequence: CATSDSGGLYEQFF. This chain links TRBV24-1 with TRBJ2-1; 7 positions agree with TRBD2. Per germline, CDR1 KGHDR and CDR2 SFDVKD. Trimming removed 4 bases from V and 8 bases from J; junction bases left unmatched: 7. The CDR3 is made up of 14 amino acids.

This clonotype was detected ten times or more. The genes are TRBV2 and TRBJ2-7, with a weak D call TRBD2 (5 bases). The germline gives CDR1 SNHLY, CDR2 FYNNEI. The CDR3 spans 14 residues. V lost 3 bases and J lost 0, with 9 bases in between. The CDR3 coding sequence is TGTGCCAGCAGTGAGGACTCAAGCTCCTACGAGCAGTACTTC. Protein sequence: CASSEDSSSYEQYF.

This clonotype was recorded a few times. The gene calls are TRBV6-5 and TRBJ2-7; D ambiguous. The V end was cut by 2 bases, the J end by 3 bases, with 5 bases between. Germline assignment: CDR1 MNHEY and CDR2 SVGAGI. The CDR3 covers 12 residues. The CDR3 DNA follows: TGTGCCAGCAGTTACACAGTCTACGAGCAGTACTTC. Its translation is CASSYTVYEQYF.

In this sample, this clonotype turned up many times. The chain combines TRBV7-2 with TRBJ2-5; D remains unclear. The V end was cut by 5 bases, the J end by 4 bases, with 5 bases between. The length of the CDR3 is 11 residues. From germline, CDR1 is SGHTA and CDR2 FQGNSA. This chain's CDR3 is CASSTRETQYF. CDR3 sequence (DNA): TGTGCCAGCAGCACCCGAGAGACCCAGTACTTC.

Concerning this clonotype: A much larger clonotype is one base distant, so this may be a read error. The gene calls are TRBV7-2 and TRBJ1-5; 8 nucleotides match TRBD1. The trim removed 3 bases at V and 1 base at J, leaving 2 bases unmatched. The CDR3 length is 15 residues. CDR1 is SGHTA, CDR2 FQGNSA, per germline. In DNA form, the CDR3 reads TGTGCCAGCAGCTTGACAGGGGCGAGCAATCAGCCCCAGCATTTT. Translated: CASSLTGASNQPQHF.

The chain recombines TRBV24-1 with TRBJ1-5; 7 positions match TRBD1. CDR3 length: 13 residues. The V gene's germline CDR1 is KGHDR and CDR2 SFDVKD. The ends lost 9 bases at V and 3 bases at J; junction bases unmatched: 4. The CDR3 protein is CATGTGDNQPQHF. CDR3 in DNA: TGTGCCACCGGCACAGGGGACAATCAGCCCCAGCATTTT.

There are many counts of this clonotype. This chain joins TRBV20-1 and TRBJ1-1; D gene uncertain. The CDR3 contains 13 residues. CDR1 and CDR2 (germline): DFQATT, SNEGSKA (reference sequence). V was trimmed by 7 bases and J by 4 bases, leaving 16 bases between them. CDR3 coding DNA: TGCAGTGTAAACGGGGTCAGGAGCACTGAAGCTTTCTTT. Protein: CSVNGVRSTEAFF.

The J gene is TRBJ2-2, the V gene TRBV27; tentatively, D is TRBD1 (6 bases). Germline V gives CDR1 MNHEY, CDR2 SMNVEV (reference sequence). Trimming stripped 3 bases from V and 0 bases from J, with 8 bases between. There are 15 residues in the CDR3. In DNA form, the CDR3 reads TGTGCCAGCAGTTTGTACAGGGCGAACACCGGGGAGCTGTTTTTT. Protein product: CASSLYRANTGELFF.

V and J are TRBV27 and TRBJ2-3; 7 bases agree with TRBD1. The CDR3 spans 18 residues. CDR1 is MNHEY and CDR2 is SMNVEV in the germline V gene (reference sequence). The trim removed 3 bases at V and 4 bases at J, leaving 16 bases unmatched. The DNA of the CDR3 is TGTGCCAGCAGTTTGTCGACAAGACAGGGTGTCCTGTCAGATACGCAGTATTTT. This gives the protein CASSLSTRQGVLSDTQYF.

V usage is TRBV20-1 and J usage is TRBJ2-7; 7 positions match TRBD1. The V and J ends lost 2 bases and 0 bases, in that order; junction bases with no gene match: 10. CDR1 and CDR2 from the germline V gene are DFQATT and SNEGSKA (reference sequence). This CDR3 comprises 16 residues. CDR3 loop: CSARTPGQVISYEQYF. The CDR3 coding sequence is TGCAGTGCTAGAACCCCTGGACAGGTGATCTCCTACGAGCAGTACTTC.

As concerns this clonotype: Germline and junction disagree at one end, which may indicate a read error. J is TRBJ2-3 and V is TRBV7-8; D possibly corresponds to TRBD2 (7 bases). Germline lookup yields CDR1 SGHVS and CDR2 FQNEAQ. The CDR3 runs 16 residues. CDR3 in DNA: TGTGCCAACAGCTTATGGGGGGGCACCCACACAGATACGCAGTATTTT. Translated: CANSLWGGTHTDTQYF. The variable domain in full, with the rest retrieved from reference TRBV7-8 and TRBJ2-3, is GAGVSQSPRYKVAKRGQDVALRCDPISGHVSLFWYQQALGQGPEFLTYFQNEAQLDKSGLPSDRFFAERPEGSVSTLKIQRTQQEDSAVYLCANSLWGGTHTDTQYFGPGTRLTVL.

In its sample, this clonotype was seen many times. The rearrangement uses TRBV20-1 and TRBJ2-5; D gene ambiguous. V lost 2 bases and J lost 2, with 9 bases in between. The CDR3 spans 13 residues. Germline V gene data show CDR1 as DFQATT and CDR2 as SNEGSKA (reference sequence). The CDR3 protein is CSARILMQETQYF. The CDR3 nucleotides are TGCAGTGCTAGAATCCTGATGCAAGAGACCCAGTACTTC.